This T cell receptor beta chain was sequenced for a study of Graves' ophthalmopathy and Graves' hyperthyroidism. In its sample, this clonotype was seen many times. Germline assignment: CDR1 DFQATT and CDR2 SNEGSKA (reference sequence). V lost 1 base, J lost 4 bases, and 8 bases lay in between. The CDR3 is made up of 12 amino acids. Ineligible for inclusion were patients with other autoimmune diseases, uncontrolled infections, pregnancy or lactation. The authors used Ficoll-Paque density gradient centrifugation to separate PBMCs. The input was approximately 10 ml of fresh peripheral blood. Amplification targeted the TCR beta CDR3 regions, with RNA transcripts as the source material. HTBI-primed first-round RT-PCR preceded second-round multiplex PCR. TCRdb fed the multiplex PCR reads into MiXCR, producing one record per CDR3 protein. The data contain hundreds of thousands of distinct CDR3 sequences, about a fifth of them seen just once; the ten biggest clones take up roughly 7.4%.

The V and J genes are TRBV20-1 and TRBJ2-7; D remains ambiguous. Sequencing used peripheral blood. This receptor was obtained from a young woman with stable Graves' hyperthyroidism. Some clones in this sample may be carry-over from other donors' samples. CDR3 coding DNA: TGCAGTGCTAGAGTAATAGGGTACGAGCAGTACTTC. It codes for CSARVIGYEQYF.